The rows below give T cell receptor beta chains drawn from one sample of a study of T-cell reconstitution after alpha-beta-depleted transplantation in children. From the PCR reads, TCRdb called clonotypes with MiXCR, one entry per CDR3 protein. This table has a few hundred thousand distinct CDR3 sequences, around 8.9% appearing once. This material consisted of PBMCs from the stem cell graft donor, taken from the stem cell graft. The receptors stem from a human donor who donated a stem cell graft to a child with SCID. Both conserved end residues are part of each CDR3. The order of the fields is CDR3 length, D gene, J gene, clone size, V gene, CDR3 DNA, CDR3 protein. A D gene is named only where the DNA matches it firmly. Expanded clones get a size class; other rows say once, few or many, or leave the size out.

15 TRBD1 TRBJ2-3 many TRBV20-1 TGCAGTGCTAGAGGGCAGGGGGCTAGCACAGATACGCAGTATTTT CSARGQGASTDTQYF
17 TRBD1 TRBJ1-2 . TRBV20-1 TGCTGTGCTAGAGATTACCGAGGGGGCAGGGAAGGGTATGGCTACACCTTC CCARDYRGGREGYGYTF
12 . TRBJ1-1 many TRBV6-1 TGTGCCAGCAGGCAGGAGGTGGCTGAAGCTTTCTTT CASRQEVAEAFF
13 . TRBJ1-1 . TRBV29-1 TGCAGCGTTGGGGGGCAGATGAACACTGAAGCTTTCTTT CSVGGQMNTEAFF
13 . TRBJ2-1 few TRBV25-1 TGTGCCAGTAGAGCATTTGGGGGCTATGAGCAGTTCTTC CASRAFGGYEQFF
15 . TRBJ1-3 . TRBV7-2 TGTGCCAGCAGCTTGACGTTTAGCTCTGGAAACACCATATATTTT CASSLTFSSGNTIYF
19 . TRBJ2-6 few TRBV3-1 TGTGCCAGCAGCCAAAGGATATCTATGGGTCTCTCTGGGGCCAACGTCCTGACTTTC CASSQRISMGLSGANVLTF
13 . TRBJ1-1 many TRBV7-2 TGTGCCAGCAGCTTGCTCTCCGGAACTGAAGCTTTCTTT CASSLLSGTEAFF
14 TRBD1 TRBJ1-4 . TRBV6-1 TGTGCCAGCACCATCAGGGGGGGCGGGGAAAAACTGTTTTTT CASTIRGGGEKLFF
14 . TRBJ2-1 many TRBV12-3/TRBV12-4 TGTGCCAGCAGGGCGCTGGGGGAATACAATGAGCAGTTCTTC CASRALGEYNEQFF
16 . TRBJ1-1 . TRBV7-6 TGTGCCAGCAGCTTAGGATGGGGGGTATTCGGCACTGAAGCTTTCTTT CASSLGWGVFGTEAFF
16 TRBD1 TRBJ2-1 many TRBV18 TGTGCCAGCTCACCGACAGGGTTAGGTGGATACAATGAGCAGTTCTTC CASSPTGLGGYNEQFF
16 . TRBJ2-7 many TRBV3-1 TGTGCCAGCAGTCAGTACGGGACTTTTCTTTCCTACGAGCAGTACTTC CASSQYGTFLSYEQYF
17 TRBD2 TRBJ2-4 many TRBV19 TGTGCCAGTATGGGGACTAGCGGGGCTCTAGCCAAAAACATTCAGTACTTC CASMGTSGALAKNIQYF
15 . TRBJ2-5 few TRBV7-9 TGTGCCAGCAGCCACAGACAGGAGGCCCTGGAGACCCAGTACTTC CASSHRQEALETQYF
11 . TRBJ2-1 many TRBV5-1 TGCGCCAGCAGCTTCGGAAATGAGCAGTTCTTC CASSFGNEQFF